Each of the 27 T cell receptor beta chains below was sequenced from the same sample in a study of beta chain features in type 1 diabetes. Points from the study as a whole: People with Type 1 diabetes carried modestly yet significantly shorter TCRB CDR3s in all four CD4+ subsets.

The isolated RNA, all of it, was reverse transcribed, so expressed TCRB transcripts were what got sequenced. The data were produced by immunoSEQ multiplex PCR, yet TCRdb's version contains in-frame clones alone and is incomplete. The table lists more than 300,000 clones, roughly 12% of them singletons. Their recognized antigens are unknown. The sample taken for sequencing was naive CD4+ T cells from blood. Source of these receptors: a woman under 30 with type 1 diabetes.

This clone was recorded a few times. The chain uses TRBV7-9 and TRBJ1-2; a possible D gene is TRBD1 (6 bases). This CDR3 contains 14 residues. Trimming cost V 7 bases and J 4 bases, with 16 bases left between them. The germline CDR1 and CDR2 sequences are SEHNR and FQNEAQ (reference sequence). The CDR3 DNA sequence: TGTGCCAGCACCCTGGGGGGGACACCCTATGGCTACACCTTC. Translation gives CASTLGGTPYGYTF. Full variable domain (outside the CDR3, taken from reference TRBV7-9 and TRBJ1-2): DTGVSQNPRHKITKRGQNVTFRCDPISEHNRLYWYRQTLGQGPEFLTYFQNEAQLEKSRLLSDRFSAERPKGSFSTLEIQRTEQGDSAMYLCASTLGGTPYGYTFGSGTRLTVV.

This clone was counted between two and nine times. CDR3 region: CASSERQAYEQYF. The CDR3 DNA reads as TGTGCCAGCAGTGAAAGACAGGCCTACGAGCAGTACTTC. V and J are TRBV25-1 and TRBJ2-7, with D perhaps matching TRBD1 (6 bases). Germline V gene lookup returns CDR1 MGHDK and CDR2 SYGVNS. The CDR3 is made up of 13 amino acids. V was shortened by 2 bases and J by 2 bases, with 7 bases between the two germline ends.

The CDR3 loop is CASSSQGSSYNEQFF. CDR3 nucleotides: TGTGCCAGCAGCTCGCAGGGGAGCTCCTACAATGAGCAGTTCTTC. The genes are TRBV7-2 and TRBJ2-1; D is perhaps TRBD1 (6 bases). The length of the CDR3 is 15 residues. V lost 4 bases and J lost 0, with 10 bases in between. Germline assignment: CDR1 SGHTA and CDR2 FQGNSA.

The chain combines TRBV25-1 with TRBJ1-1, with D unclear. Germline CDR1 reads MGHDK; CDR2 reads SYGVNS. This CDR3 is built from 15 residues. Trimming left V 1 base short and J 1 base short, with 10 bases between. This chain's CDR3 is CASSELRAGNTEAFF. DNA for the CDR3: TGTGCCAGCAGTGAATTGCGTGCGGGGAACACTGAAGCTTTCTTT.

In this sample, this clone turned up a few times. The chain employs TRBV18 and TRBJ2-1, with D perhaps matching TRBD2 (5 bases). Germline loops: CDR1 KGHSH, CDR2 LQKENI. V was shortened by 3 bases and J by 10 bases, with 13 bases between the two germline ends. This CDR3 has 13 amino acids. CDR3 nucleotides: TGTGCCAGCTCACCCCAGAGGAGCGGCGAGCAGTTCTTC. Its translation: CASSPQRSGEQFF.

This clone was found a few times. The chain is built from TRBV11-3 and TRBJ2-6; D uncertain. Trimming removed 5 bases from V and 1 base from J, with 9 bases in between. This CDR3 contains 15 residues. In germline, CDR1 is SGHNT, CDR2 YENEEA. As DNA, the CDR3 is TGTGCCAGCAGCCTTACAGTTTCTGGGGCCAACGTCCTGACTTTC. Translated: CASSLTVSGANVLTF. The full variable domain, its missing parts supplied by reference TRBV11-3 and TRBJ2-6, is EAGVVQSPRYKIIEKKQPVAFWCNPISGHNTLYWYLQNLGQGPELLIRYENEEAVDDSQLPKDRFSAERLKGVDSTLKIQPAELGDSAVYLCASSLTVSGANVLTFGAGSRLTVL.

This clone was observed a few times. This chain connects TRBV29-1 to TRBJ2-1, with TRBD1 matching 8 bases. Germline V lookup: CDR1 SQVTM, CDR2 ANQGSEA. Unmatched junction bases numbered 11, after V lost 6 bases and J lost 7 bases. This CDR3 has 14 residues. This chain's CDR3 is CSVQILTGGNEQFF. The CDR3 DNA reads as TGCAGCGTCCAGATCCTTACAGGGGGGAATGAGCAGTTCTTC.

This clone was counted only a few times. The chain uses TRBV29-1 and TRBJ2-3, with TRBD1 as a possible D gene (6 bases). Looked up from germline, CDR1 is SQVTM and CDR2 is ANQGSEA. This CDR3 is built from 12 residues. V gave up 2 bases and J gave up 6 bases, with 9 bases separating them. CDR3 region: CSVESGADTQYF. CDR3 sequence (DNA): TGCAGCGTTGAATCAGGGGCTGATACGCAGTATTTT.

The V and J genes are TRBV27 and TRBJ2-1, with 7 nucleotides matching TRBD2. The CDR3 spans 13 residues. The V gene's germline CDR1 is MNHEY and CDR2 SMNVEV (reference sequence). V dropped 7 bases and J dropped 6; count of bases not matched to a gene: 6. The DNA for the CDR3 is TGTGCCAGCACCCGCAGCGGGACCAATGAGCAGTTCTTC. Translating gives CASTRSGTNEQFF.

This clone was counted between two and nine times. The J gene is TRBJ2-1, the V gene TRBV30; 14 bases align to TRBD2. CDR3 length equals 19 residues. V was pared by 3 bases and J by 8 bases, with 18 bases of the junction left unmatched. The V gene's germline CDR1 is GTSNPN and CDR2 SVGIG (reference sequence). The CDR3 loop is CAWSQPRWTSGRIQDEQFF. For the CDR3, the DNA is TGTGCCTGGAGCCAACCGAGGTGGACTAGCGGGAGGATTCAGGATGAGCAGTTCTTC.

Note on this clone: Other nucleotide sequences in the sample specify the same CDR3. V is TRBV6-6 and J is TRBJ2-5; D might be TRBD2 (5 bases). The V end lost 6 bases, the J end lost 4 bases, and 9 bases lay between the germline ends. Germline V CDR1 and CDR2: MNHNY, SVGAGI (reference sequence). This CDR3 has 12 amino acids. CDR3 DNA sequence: TGTGCCAGCAGCCCCGGAGGAGAGACCCAGTACTTC. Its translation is CASSPGGETQYF.

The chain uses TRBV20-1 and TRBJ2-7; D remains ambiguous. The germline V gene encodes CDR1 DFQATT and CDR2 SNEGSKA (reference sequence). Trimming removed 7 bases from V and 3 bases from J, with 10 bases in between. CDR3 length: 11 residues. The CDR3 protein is CSVSPIYEQYF. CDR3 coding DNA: TGCAGTGTGAGTCCCATCTACGAGCAGTACTTC.

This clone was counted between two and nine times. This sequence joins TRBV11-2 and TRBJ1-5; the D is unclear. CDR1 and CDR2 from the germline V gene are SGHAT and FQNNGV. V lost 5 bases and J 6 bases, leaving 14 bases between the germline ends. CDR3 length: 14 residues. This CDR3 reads CASSLGRVAQPQHF. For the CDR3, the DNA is TGTGCCAGCAGCCTCGGGAGGGTGGCTCAGCCCCAGCATTTT.

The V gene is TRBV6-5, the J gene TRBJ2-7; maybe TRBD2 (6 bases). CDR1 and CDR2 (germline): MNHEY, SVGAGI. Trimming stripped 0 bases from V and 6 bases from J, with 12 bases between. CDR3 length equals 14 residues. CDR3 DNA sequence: TGTGCCAGCAGTTACTCTGCCCGGGGAGGCGAGCAGTACTTC. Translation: CASSYSARGGEQYF.

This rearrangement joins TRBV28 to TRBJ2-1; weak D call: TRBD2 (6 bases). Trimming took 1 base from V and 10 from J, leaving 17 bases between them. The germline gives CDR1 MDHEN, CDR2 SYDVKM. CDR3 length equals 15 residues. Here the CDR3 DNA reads TGTGCCAGCAGTTTATTGGGGACTGGCCTGGAGGAGCAGTTCTTC. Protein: CASSLLGTGLEEQFF.

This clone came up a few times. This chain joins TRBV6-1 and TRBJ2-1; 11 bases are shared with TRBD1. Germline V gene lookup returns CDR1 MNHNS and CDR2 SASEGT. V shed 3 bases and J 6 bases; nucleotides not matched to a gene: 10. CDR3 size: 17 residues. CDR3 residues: CASSDLSGTGGRNEQFF. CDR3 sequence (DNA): TGTGCCAGCAGTGATCTTTCCGGGACAGGGGGTCGCAATGAGCAGTTCTTC.

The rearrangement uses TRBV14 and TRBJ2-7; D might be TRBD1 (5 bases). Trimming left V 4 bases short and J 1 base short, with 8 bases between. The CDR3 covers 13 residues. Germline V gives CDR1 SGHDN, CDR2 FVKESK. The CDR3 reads CASSRGRSYEQYF. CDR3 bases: TGTGCCAGCAGCCGGGGCAGATCCTACGAGCAGTACTTC.

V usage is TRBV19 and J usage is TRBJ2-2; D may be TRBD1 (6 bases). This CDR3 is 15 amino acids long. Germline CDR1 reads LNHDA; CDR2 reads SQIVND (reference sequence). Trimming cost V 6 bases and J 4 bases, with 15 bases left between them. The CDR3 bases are TGTGCCAGTAGGCTGACAGGCTTGAGCACCGGGGAGCTGTTTTTT. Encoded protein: CASRLTGLSTGELFF.

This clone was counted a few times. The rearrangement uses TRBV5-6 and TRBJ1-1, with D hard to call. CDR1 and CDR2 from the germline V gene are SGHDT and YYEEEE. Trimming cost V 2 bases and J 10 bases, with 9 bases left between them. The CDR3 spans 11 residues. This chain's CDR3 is CASSLLGVAFF. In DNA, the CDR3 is TGTGCCAGCAGCTTACTGGGAGTAGCTTTCTTT.

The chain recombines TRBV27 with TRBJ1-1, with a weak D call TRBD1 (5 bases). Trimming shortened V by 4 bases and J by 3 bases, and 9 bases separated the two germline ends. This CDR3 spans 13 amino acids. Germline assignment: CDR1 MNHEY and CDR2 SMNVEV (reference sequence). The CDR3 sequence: CASSWGGHTEAFF. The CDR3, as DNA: TGTGCCAGCAGTTGGGGGGGTCACACTGAAGCTTTCTTT.

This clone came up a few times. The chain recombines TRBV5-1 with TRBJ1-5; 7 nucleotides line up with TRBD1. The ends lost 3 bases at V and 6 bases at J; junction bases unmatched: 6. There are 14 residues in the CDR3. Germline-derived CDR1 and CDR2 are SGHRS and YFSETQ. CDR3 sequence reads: CASSWEPGGQPQHF. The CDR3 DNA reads TGCGCCAGCAGCTGGGAGCCAGGGGGTCAGCCCCAGCATTTT.

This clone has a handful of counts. The CDR3 DNA is TGTGCCAGCAGCTTAGGGCAGGGCCTCGATCAGCCCCAGCATTTT. Protein: CASSLGQGLDQPQHF. The chain recombines TRBV7-9 with TRBJ1-5; D is perhaps TRBD1 (5 bases). Germline-derived CDR1 and CDR2 are SEHNR and FQNEAQ (reference sequence). Trimming stripped 1 base from V and 5 bases from J, with 12 bases between. This CDR3 has 15 amino acids.

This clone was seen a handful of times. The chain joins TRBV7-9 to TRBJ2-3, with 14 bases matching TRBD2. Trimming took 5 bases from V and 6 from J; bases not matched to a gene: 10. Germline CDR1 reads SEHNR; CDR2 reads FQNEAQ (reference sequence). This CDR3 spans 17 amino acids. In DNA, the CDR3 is TGTGCCAGCAGCCGAGTTGGGACTAGCGGGGGTGCGGATACGCAGTATTTT. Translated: CASSRVGTSGGADTQYF.

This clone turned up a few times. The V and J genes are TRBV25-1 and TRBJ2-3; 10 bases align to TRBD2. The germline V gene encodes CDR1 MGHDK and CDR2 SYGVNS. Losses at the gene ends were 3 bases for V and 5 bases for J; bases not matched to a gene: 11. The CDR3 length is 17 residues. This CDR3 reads CASSDELAGTGEDTQYF. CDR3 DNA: TGTGCCAGCAGTGATGAACTAGCGGGAACCGGGGAAGATACGCAGTATTTT.

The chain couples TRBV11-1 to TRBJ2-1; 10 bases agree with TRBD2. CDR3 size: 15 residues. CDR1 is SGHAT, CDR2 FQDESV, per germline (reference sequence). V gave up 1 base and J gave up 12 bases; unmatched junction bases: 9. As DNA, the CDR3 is TGTGCCAGCAGCTTAGAACCTTTGGCTAGCGGGAGGCAGTTCTTC. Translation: CASSLEPLASGRQFF. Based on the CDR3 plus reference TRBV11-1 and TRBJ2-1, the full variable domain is EAEVAQSPRYKITEKSQAVAFWCDPISGHATLYWYRQILGQGPELLVQFQDESVVDDSQLPKDRFSAERLKGVDSTLKIQPAELGDSAMYLCASSLEPLASGRQFFGPGTRLTVL.

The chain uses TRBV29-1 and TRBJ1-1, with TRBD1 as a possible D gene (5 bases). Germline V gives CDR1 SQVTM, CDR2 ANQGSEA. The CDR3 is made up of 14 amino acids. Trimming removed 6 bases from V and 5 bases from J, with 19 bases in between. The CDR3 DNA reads TGCAGCGTCCGCCCCGCGGGGCGGATTACTGAAGCTTTCTTT. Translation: CSVRPAGRITEAFF.

CDR3 protein: CASGLVWGTVPSYEQYF. In DNA, the CDR3 is TGTGCTAGTGGTTTGGTATGGGGGACAGTGCCCTCCTACGAGCAGTACTTC. V and J are TRBV12-5 and TRBJ2-7, with 7 nucleotides matching TRBD1. There are 17 residues in the CDR3. Germline loops: CDR1 LGHNT, CDR2 FRNRAP. V lost 0 bases to trimming and J lost 0 bases; unmatched junction nucleotides: 8.